This note documents a single TCR beta chain sequence. These data originate in a study of cytomegalovirus exposure and HLA in healthy donors. The PCR employed 60 Vbeta primers together with 13 Jbeta primers. Assay used: immunoSEQ multiplex PCR; TCRdb lists only in-frame clones, some missing. This repertoire shows 70,000 to 90,000 clones, roughly 88% found once; its top ten account for approximately 20%. V lost 6 bases and J lost 3; bases outside the gene matches: 6. The V gene's germline CDR1 is KGHSH and CDR2 LQKENI. The CDR3 length is 14 residues. V is TRBV18 and J is TRBJ2-7; TRBD1 matches at 9 bases. This TCR was sampled from a man in his 70s in good health and CMV-seropositive. Sequenced material: PBMCs. CDR3 loop: CASSRGQGNYEQYF. The CDR3 coding sequence is TGTGCCAGCTCTCGCGGACAGGGGAACTACGAGCAGTACTTC.